Detailed here is one T cell receptor (beta chain). One entry per CDR3 protein, called by TCRdb with MiXCR from the reads. The sample contains roughly 150,000 distinct CDR3 sequences, 23% of which appear only once. This CDR3 spans 17 amino acids. Trimming took off 1 base at V and 0 bases at J, with 10 bases between the two ends. Germline V CDR1 and CDR2: MNHEY, SMNVEV (reference sequence). This specimen belongs to a study of T cell repertoires in cytomegalovirus infection. Sequencing was carried out using PBMCs. This sequence joins TRBV27 and TRBJ1-6; D gene unclear. The receptor's source is a human donor in good health (CMV status not recorded). Some clones in this sample may be carry-over from other donors' samples. The CDR3 nucleotides are TGTGCCAGCAGTTTATGGGCCGTAAGCTCCTATAATTCACCCCTCCACTTT. This gives the protein CASSLWAVSSYNSPLHF.